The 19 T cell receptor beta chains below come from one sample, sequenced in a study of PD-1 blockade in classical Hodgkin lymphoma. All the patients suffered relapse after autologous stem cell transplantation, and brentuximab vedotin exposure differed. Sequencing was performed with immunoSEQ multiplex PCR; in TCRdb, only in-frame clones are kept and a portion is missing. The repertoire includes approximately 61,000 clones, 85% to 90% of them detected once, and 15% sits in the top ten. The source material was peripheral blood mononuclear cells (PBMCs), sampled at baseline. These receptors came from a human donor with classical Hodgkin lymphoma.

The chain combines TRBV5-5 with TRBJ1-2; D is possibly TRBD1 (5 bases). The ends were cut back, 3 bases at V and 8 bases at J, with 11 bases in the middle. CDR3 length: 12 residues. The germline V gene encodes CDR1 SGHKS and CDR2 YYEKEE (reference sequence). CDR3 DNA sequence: TGTGCCAGCAGCTGGGGCGGCGGGGGCTACACCTTC. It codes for CASSWGGGGYTF.

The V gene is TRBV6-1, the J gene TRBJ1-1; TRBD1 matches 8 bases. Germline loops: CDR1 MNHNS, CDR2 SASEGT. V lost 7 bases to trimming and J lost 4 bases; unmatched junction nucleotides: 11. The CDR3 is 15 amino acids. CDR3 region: CASKTQGGPSTEAFF. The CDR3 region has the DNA TGTGCCAGCAAGACACAGGGGGGGCCTAGCACTGAAGCTTTCTTT.

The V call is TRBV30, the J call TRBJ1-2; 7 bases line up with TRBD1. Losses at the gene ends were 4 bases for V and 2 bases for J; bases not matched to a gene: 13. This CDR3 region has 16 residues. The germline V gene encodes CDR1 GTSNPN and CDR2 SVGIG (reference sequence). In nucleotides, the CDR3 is TGTGCCTGGAACCACGGACAGGCGTTCGTGAACTATGGCTACACCTTC. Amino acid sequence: CAWNHGQAFVNYGYTF. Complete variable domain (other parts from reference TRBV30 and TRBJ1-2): SQTIHQWPATLVQPVGSPLSLECTVEGTSNPNLYWYRQAAGRGLQLLFYSVGIGQISSEVPQNLSASRPQDRQFILSSKKLLLSDSGFYLCAWNHGQAFVNYGYTFGSGTRLTVV.

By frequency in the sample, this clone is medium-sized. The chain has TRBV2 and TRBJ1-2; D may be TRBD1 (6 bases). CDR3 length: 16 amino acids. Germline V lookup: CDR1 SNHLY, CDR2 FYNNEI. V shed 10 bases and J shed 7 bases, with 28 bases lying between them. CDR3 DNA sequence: TGTGCCATCCTTCGATCCCGGACAGAGCACCTCTGTGGCTACACCTTC. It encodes CAILRSRTEHLCGYTF.

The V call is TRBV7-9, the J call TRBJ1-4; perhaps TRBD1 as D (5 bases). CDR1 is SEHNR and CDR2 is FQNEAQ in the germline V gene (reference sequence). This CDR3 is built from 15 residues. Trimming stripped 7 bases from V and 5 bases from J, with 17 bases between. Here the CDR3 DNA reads TGTGCCAGCACCCCTCCCCAACGGGGGAATGAAAAACTGTTTTTT. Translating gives CASTPPQRGNEKLFF.

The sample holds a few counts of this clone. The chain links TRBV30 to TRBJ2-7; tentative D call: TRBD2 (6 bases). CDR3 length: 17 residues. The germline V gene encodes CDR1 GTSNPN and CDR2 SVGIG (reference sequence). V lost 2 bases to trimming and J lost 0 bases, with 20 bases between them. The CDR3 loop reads CAWSRGYGTSSSYEQYF. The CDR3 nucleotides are TGTGCCTGGAGTCGGGGTTACGGGACTTCCAGCTCCTACGAGCAGTACTTC.

The CDR3 loop is CASTGGDEQFF. CDR3 sequence (DNA): TGTGCCAGCACGGGGGGCGATGAGCAGTTCTTC. The V call is TRBV27, the J call TRBJ2-1, with TRBD2 as a possible D gene (7 bases). This CDR3 spans 11 amino acids. V shed 7 bases and J shed 8 bases, with 9 bases lying between them. Germline V gives CDR1 MNHEY, CDR2 SMNVEV (reference sequence).

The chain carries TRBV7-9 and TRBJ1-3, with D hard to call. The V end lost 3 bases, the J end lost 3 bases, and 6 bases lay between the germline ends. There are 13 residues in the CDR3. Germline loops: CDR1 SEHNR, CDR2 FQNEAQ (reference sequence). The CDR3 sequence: CASSLVGGNTIYF. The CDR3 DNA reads TGTGCCAGCAGCTTGGTCGGTGGAAACACCATATATTTT.

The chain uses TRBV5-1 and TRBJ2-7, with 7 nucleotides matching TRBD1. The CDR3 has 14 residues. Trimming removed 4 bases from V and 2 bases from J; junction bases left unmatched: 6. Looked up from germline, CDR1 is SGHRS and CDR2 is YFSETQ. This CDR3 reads CASSGTGQAYEQYF. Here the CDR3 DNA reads TGCGCCAGCAGCGGCACCGGACAGGCCTACGAGCAGTACTTC. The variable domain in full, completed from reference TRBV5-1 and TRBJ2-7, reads KAGVTQTPRYLIKTRGQQVTLSCSPISGHRSVSWYQQTPGQGLQFLFEYFSETQRNKGNFPGRFSGRQFSNSRSEMNVSTLELGDSALYLCASSGTGQAYEQYFGPGTRLTVT.

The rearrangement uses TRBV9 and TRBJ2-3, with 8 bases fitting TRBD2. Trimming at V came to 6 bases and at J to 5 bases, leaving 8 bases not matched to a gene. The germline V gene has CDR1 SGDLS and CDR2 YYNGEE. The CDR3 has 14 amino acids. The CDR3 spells CASTGGLAGDTQYF. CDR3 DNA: TGTGCCAGCACGGGGGGGTTAGCAGGAGATACGCAGTATTTT.

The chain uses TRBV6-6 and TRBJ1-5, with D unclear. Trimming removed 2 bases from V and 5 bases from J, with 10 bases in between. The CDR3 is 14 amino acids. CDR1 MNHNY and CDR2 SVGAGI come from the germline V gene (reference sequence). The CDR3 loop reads CASSYITSDQPQHF. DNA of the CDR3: TGTGCCAGCAGTTACATAACATCCGATCAGCCCCAGCATTTT.

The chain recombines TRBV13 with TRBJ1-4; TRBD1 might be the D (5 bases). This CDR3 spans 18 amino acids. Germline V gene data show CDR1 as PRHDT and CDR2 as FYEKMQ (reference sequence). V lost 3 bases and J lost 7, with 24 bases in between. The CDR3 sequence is CASSFKSRVLAGVEKLFF. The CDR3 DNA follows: TGTGCCAGCAGCTTTAAGTCCCGTGTTCTTGCGGGGGTTGAAAAACTGTTTTTT. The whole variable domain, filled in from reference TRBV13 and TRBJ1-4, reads AAGVIQSPRHLIKEKRETATLKCYPIPRHDTVYWYQQGPGQDPQFLISFYEKMQSDKGSIPDRFSAQQFSDYHSELNMSSLELGDSALYFCASSFKSRVLAGVEKLFFGSGTQLSVL.

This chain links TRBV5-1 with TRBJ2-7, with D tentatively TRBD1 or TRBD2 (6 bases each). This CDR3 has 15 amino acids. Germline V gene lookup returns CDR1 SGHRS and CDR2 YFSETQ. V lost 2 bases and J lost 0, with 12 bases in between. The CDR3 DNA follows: TGCGCCAGCAGCTTTAGACAGGAGGGCTCCTACGAGCAGTACTTC. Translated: CASSFRQEGSYEQYF.

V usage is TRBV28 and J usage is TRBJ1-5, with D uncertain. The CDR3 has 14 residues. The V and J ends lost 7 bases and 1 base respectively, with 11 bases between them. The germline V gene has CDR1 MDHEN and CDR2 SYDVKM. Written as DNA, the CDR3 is TGTGCCAGCATCCAAAGGATGAGCAATCAGCCCCAGCATTTT. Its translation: CASIQRMSNQPQHF.

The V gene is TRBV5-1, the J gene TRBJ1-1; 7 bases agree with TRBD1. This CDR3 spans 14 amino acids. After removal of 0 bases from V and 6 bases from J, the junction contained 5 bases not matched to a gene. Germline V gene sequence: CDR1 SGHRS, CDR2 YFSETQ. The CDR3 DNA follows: TGCGCCAGCAGCTTGGACAGGGGAGTGTCTGAAGCTTTCTTT. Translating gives CASSLDRGVSEAFF.

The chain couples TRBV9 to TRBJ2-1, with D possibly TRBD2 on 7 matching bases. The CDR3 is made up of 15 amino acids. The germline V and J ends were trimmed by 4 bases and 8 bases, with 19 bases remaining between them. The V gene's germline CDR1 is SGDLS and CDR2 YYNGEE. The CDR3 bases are TGTGCCAGCAGCTTCGGGACTATGGGGGCTGATGAGCAGTTCTTC. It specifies CASSFGTMGADEQFF.

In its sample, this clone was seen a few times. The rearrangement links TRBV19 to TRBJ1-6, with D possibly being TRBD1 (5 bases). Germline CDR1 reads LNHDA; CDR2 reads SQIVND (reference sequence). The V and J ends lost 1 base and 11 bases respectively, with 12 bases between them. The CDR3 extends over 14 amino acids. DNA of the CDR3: TGTGCCAGTAGTATAGCGGGGGTAAGGGCACCCCTCCACTTT. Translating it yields CASSIAGVRAPLHF.

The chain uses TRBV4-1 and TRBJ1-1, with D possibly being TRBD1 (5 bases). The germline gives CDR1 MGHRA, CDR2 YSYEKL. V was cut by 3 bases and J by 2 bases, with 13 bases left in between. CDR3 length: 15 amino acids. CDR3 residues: CASSHLTAKNTEAFF. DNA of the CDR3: TGCGCCAGCAGCCACCTGACAGCCAAAAACACTGAAGCTTTCTTT.

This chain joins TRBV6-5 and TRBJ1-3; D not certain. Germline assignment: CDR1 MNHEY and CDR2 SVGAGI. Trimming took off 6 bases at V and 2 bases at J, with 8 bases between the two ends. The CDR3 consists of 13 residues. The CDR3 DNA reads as TGTGCCAGCAGCCACGCAGCTGGAAACACCATATATTTT. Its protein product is CASSHAAGNTIYF.